This T cell receptor beta chain derives from a study of Ad26.COV2.S vaccination and SARS-CoV-2 variants. Clones were sequenced by immunoSEQ multiplex PCR, and TCRdb holds only the in-frame ones, with some missing. The table shows hundreds of thousands of clones, with about 90% occurring only once. Losses at the gene ends were 5 bases for V and 7 bases for J; bases not matched to a gene: 15. This CDR3 contains 16 residues. In germline, CDR1 is LNHDA, CDR2 SQIVND (reference sequence). Whole-study findings and limits: Placebo recipients and vaccine recipients were similar in non-spike TCR breadth. Compared with placebo recipients, vaccine recipients had higher spike-specific TCR breadth. Total T cell responses may have been underestimated by the TCR breadth and depth analyses. Post-vaccination breadth of spike-specific CD8+ and CD4+ T cell responses was reportedly substantial.

On this clone itself: What it binds is not known.

This clonotype originated in a human donor who had recovered from COVID-19. The sequencing used peripheral blood, collected after recovery from COVID-19. The rearrangement uses TRBV19 and TRBJ1-2, with 8 bases identical to TRBD1. Here the CDR3 DNA reads TGTGCCAGTAGTCTAGGGGCTACCGGACAGGGAAGTGGCTACACCTTC. Translation: CASSLGATGQGSGYTF. The complete variable domain, with remaining parts taken from reference TRBV19 and TRBJ1-2, reads DGGITQSPKYLFRKEGQNVTLSCEQNLNHDAMYWYRQDPGQGLRLIYYSQIVNDFQKGDIAEGYSVSREKKESFPLTVTSAQKNPTAFYLCASSLGATGQGSGYTFGSGTRLTVV.